The source of this TCR beta chain is a study of blood T cell repertoires in COVID-19. Study-level information: There were acute and convalescent COVID-19 samples, and they came from the United States, Italy and Spain. PBMCs, B-cell-depleted T cells, or T cells provided the cDNA or gDNA that made up the material.

The germline V and J ends were trimmed by 1 base and 3 bases, with 15 bases remaining between them. Germline CDR1 MGHRA, CDR2 YSYEKL. The CDR3 extends over 17 amino acids. Original processing notes: Amplification with reference gene primers provided the estimates of nucleated cell counts. Sequenced by immunoSEQ multiplex PCR; TCRdb stores in-frame clones only, minus some. V, J and clone size are those of that table, while D and trimming were read from the DNA. The table records hundreds of thousands of clones, about 90% of them present only once. The sequenced sample consisted of peripheral blood. The chain employs TRBV4-1 and TRBJ1-4, with D maybe TRBD1 (5 bases). The clonotype was recovered from a woman aged 18-29 years who had recovered from COVID-19. CDR3 in DNA: TGCGCCAGCAGCCAAGTGGGGCGGGGTAGGCCTAATGAAAAACTGTTTTTT. This translates into CASSQVGRGRPNEKLFF.